The T cell receptor beta chain under discussion was sequenced for a study of blood T cells in healthy people across ages. About the research overall: In model experiments, template switching was able to capture about one barcoded beta molecule for every two T cells that were present.

There are 12 residues in the CDR3. Germline CDR1 SGHTA, CDR2 FQGNSA. V trimming: 7 bases; J trimming: 7 bases; junction bases outside the gene matches: 5. This clonotype was recorded at least ten times. For the second PCR, which ran for roughly 6 to 11 cycles, a sample-barcoded 5' primer and a J-beta primer mix were used. One entry per CDR3 protein, called by TCRdb with MiXCR from the 5' RACE reads. The table lists 850,000 or so distinct CDR3 sequences, about 30% of them singletons. The receptor was isolated from a woman aged 80 or over in good health. The chain links TRBV7-2 to TRBJ1-2; 8 positions match TRBD1. The sequencing sample was made of blood. CDR3 nucleotides: TGTGCCAGCACCCGGACAGGGACTGGCTACACCTTC. Protein product: CASTRTGTGYTF.